The present TCR beta chain was sequenced within a study of early T cells in non-severe SARS-CoV-2 infection (dated by TCRdb to about 2021). The study in broad terms: Because TCR sequencing relied on bulk RNA taken from unsorted whole blood, pairing of alpha and beta chains was not possible.

The CDR3 goes from the cysteine to the phenylalanine over 17 residues. Just the 51-base CDR3 DNA is kept, in frame starting at base 1. V is shortened by 0 bases, J by 0 bases, and the region joining them spans 15 bases. The germline V gene gives CDR1 as MNHEY and CDR2 as SVGAGI. A case-control design nested within a healthcare worker cohort in London, UK, was used, with weekly nasopharyngeal swab PCR tests and blood sampling performed. Healthcare workers were recruited during the week of the UK lockdown, between 23 and 31 March 2020, and followed weekly for up to roughly 16 weeks. As regards this clonotype: Which antigen it targets is not known. No much larger clone exists at a distance of one base, and base qualities are not known.

General study outcomes and caveats: VDJdb matching was skewed toward anti-spike CD8 responses and likely underestimated virus-specific expansions by missing private and CD4 specificities.

The receptor library was made with 5' RACE. The sequencer was a NextSeq 500. In the TCR library protocol, unique molecular identifiers were attached to individual cDNA molecules to correct for PCR bias and sequencing error. Both TCR alpha and beta chains were sequenced, and tight co-correlation was observed between alpha and beta sequence abundances in each sample. The original pipeline was this. Decombinator V4 was used to perform V gene, J gene and CDR3 annotation of TCR sequences. TCRs were defined as expanded if a significant change between any two time points was detected under a Poisson model with p below 0.0001. TCR abundances were normalised to the total number of TCRs sequenced per sample and expressed as counts per million. MAIT TCRs were defined by TRAV1-2 paired with TRAJ12, TRAJ20 or TRAJ33, and iNKT TCRs by TRAV10 paired with TRAJ18. VDJdb, accessed 1 November 2021, was searched for CMV, EBV and SARS-CoV-2 annotated TCRs, excluding TCRs annotated for multiple antigens. TCRdb redid the processing of the public reads, applying fastp at Q25 and MiXCR, and retained in-frame beta chains. Rows are combined by CDR3 protein, so each entry shows the most common genes and DNA. The V and J calls, along with clone size, are taken from TCRdb and not from the paper's own processing. The sample table contains 26,000 or so distinct CDR3 sequences; only one count was recorded for 4.5% to 6% of them. The top ten constitute approximately 3.8% of the sample.

The specimen was whole blood. This clonotype originated in an adult who was a healthcare worker with PCR-confirmed SARS-CoV-2 infection or an uninfected control (not recorded which). The rearranged segments are TRBV6-5 and TRBJ2-7; the D gene is not confidently resolved. This receptor has the CDR3 CASSYSSPWAASYEQYF. The DNA sequence reads TGTGCCAGCAGTTACTCGAGTCCTTGGGCAGCCTCCTACGAGCAGTACTTC.